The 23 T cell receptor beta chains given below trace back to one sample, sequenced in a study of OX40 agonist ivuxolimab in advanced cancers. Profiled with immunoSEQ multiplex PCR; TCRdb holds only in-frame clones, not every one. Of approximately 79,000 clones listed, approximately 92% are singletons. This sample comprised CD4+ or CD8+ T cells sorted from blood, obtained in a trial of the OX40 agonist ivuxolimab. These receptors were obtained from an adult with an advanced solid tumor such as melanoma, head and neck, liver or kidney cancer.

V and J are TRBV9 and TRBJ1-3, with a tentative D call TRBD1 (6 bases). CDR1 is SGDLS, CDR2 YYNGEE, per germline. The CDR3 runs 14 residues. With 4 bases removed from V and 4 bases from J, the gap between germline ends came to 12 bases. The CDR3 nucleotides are TGTGCCAGCAGCCCGACAGGTATCGGAAACACCATATATTTT. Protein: CASSPTGIGNTIYF.

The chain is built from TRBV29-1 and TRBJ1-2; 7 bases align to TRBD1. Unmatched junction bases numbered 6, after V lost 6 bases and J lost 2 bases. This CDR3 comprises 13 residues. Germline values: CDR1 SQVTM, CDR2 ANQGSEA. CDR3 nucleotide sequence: TGCAGCGTCCTGACAGGGATGAACTATGGCTACACCTTC. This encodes CSVLTGMNYGYTF.

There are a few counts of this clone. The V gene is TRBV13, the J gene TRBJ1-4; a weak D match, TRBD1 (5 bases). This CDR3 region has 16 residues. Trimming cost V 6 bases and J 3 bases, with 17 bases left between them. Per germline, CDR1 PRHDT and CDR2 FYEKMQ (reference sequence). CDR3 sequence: CASREKTGPSNEKLFF. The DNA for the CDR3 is TGTGCCAGCAGGGAAAAAACGGGACCCTCTAATGAAAAACTGTTTTTT.

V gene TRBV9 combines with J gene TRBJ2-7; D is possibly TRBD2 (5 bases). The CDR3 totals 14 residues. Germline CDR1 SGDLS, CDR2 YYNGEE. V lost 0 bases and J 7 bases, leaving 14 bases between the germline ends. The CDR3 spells CASSVGKDGGEQYF. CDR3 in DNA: TGTGCCAGCAGCGTAGGGAAGGACGGCGGGGAGCAGTACTTC.

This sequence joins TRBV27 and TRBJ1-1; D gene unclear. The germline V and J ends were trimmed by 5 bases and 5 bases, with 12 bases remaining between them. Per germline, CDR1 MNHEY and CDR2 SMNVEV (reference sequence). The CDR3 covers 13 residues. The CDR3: CASSPDPGTEAFF. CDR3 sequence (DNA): TGTGCCAGCAGTCCTGACCCGGGGACTGAAGCTTTCTTT.

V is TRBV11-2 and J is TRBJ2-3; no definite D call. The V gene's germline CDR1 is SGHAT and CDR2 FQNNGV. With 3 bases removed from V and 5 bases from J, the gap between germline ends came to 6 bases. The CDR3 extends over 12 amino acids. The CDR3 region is CASSLDQDTQYF. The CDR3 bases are TGTGCCAGCAGCTTGGATCAAGATACGCAGTATTTT.

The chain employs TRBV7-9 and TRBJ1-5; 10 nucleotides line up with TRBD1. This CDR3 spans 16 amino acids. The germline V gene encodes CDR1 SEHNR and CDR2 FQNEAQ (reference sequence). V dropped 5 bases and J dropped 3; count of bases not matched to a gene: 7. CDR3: CASSPWDRGVNQPQHF. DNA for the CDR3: TGTGCCAGCAGCCCCTGGGACAGGGGAGTCAATCAGCCCCAGCATTTT.

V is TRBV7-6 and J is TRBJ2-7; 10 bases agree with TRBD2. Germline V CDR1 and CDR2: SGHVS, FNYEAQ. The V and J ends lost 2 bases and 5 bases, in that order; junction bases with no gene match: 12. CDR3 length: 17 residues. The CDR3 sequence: CASSLTLAGLAGDEQYF. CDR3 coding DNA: TGTGCCAGCAGCTTAACTTTAGCGGGTCTAGCGGGGGACGAGCAGTACTTC. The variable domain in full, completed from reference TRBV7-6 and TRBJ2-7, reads GAGVSQSPRYKVTKRGQDVALRCDPISGHVSLYWYRQALGQGPEFLTYFNYEAQQDKSGLPNDRFSAERPEGSISTLTIQRTEQRDSAMYRCASSLTLAGLAGDEQYFGPGTRLTVT.

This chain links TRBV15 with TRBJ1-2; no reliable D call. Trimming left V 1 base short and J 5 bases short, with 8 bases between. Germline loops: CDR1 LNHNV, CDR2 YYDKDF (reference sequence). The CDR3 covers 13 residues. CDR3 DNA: TGTGCCACCAGCAGAGTGATAGGGTATGGCTACACCTTC. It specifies CATSRVIGYGYTF.

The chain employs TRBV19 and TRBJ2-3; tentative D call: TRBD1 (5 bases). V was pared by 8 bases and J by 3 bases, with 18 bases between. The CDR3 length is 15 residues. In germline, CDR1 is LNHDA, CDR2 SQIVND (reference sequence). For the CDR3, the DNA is TGTGCCAGTCTGGGGCTTCATAGGGATACAGATACGCAGTATTTT. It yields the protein CASLGLHRDTDTQYF.

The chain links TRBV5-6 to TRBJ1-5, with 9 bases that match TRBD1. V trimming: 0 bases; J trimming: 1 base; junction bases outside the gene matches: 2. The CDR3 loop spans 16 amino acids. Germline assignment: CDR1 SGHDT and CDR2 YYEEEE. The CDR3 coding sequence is TGTGCCAGCAGCTTGGCCGGGACAGGGAGCAATCAGCCCCAGCATTTT. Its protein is CASSLAGTGSNQPQHF.

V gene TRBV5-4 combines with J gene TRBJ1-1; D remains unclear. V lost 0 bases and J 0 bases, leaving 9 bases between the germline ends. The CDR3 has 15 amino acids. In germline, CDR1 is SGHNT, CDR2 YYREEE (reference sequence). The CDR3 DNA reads TGTGCCAGCAGCTTGGTCGAGCGACTGAACACTGAAGCTTTCTTT. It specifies CASSLVERLNTEAFF.

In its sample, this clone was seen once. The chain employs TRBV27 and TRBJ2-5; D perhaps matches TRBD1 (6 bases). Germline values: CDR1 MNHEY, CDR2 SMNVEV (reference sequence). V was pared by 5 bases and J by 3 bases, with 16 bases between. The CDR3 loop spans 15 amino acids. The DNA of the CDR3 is TGTGCCAGCAGTACCAGGACAGAGGACGAAGAGACCCAGTACTTC. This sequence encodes CASSTRTEDEETQYF.

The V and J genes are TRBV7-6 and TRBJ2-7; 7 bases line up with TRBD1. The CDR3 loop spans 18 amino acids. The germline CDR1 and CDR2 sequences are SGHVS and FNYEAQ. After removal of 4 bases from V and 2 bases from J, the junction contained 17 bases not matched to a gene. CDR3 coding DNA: TGTGCCAGCAGCTCAACACCCGGGACAGATTTTTCTCCCTACGAGCAGTACTTC. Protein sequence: CASSSTPGTDFSPYEQYF. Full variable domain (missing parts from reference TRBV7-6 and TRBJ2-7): GAGVSQSPRYKVTKRGQDVALRCDPISGHVSLYWYRQALGQGPEFLTYFNYEAQQDKSGLPNDRFSAERPEGSISTLTIQRTEQRDSAMYRCASSSTPGTDFSPYEQYFGPGTRLTVT.

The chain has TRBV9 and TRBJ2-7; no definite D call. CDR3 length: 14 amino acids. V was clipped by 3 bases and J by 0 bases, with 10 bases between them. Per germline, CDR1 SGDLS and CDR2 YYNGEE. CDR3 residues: CASSAGRSSYEQYF. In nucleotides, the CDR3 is TGTGCCAGCAGCGCCGGTAGGAGCTCCTACGAGCAGTACTTC.

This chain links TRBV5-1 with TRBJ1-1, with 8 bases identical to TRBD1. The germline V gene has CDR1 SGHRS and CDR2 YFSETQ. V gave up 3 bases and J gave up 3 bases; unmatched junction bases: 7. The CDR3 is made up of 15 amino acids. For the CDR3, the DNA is TGCGCCAGCAGCTACAGGGGGGCGGAGGACACTGAAGCTTTCTTT. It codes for CASSYRGAEDTEAFF.

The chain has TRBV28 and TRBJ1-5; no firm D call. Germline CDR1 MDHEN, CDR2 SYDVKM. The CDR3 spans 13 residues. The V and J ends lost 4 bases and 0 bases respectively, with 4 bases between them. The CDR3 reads CASSSISNQPQHF. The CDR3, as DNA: TGTGCCAGCAGTTCAATTAGCAATCAGCCCCAGCATTTT.

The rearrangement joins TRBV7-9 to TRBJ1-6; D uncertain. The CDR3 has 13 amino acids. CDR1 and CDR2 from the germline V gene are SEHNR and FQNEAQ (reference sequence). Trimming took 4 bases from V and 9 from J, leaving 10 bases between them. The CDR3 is CASSSDRGSPLHF. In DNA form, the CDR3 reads TGTGCCAGCAGCTCGGACCGAGGTTCACCCCTCCACTTT.

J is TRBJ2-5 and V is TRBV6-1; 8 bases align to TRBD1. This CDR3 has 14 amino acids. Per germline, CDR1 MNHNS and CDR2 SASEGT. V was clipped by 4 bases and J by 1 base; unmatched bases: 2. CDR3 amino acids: CASSGGTGQETQYF. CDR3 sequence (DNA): TGTGCCAGCAGTGGAGGGACAGGCCAAGAGACCCAGTACTTC.

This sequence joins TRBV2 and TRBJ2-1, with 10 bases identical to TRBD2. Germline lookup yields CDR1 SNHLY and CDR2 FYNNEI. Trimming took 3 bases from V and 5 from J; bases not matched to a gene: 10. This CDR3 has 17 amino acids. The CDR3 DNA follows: TGTGCCAGCAGTGACTGGCTAGCGGGGGCTAATCACAATGAGCAGTTCTTC. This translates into CASSDWLAGANHNEQFF.

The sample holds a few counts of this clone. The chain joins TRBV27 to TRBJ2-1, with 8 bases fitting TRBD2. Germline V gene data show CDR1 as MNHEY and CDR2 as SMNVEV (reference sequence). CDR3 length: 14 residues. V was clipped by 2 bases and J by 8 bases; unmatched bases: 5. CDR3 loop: CASSLGTRGDEQFF. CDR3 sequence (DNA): TGTGCCAGCAGTTTAGGGACTAGAGGCGATGAGCAGTTCTTC.

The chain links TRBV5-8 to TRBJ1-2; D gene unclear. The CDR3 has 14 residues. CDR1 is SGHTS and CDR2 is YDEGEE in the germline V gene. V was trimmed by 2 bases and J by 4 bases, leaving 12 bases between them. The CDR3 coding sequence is TGTGCCAGCAGCTTCCTTTGGGAGGCCTATGGCTACACCTTC. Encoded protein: CASSFLWEAYGYTF.

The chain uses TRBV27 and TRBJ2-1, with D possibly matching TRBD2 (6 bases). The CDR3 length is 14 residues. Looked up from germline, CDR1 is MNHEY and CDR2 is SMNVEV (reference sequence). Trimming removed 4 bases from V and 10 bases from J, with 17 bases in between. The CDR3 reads CASSSGGSPPEQFF. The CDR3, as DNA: TGTGCCAGCAGTTCCGGGGGAAGTCCGCCAGAGCAGTTCTTC.